The following is a T cell receptor beta chain sequence with its context. Participant ages covered about 18 to 95 years across some 25 US areas. Participant-reported clinical history was the basis for cohort assignment. These data are taken from a study of blood T cell repertoires in COVID-19. Overall study: Whether acute or convalescent, the COVID-19 samples came from the United States, Italy and Spain. T cells, B-cell-depleted T cells, or PBMCs provided the cDNA or gDNA that served as material.

This CDR3 region has 17 residues. The V segment lost 5 bases and the J segment 10 bases; nucleotides outside the gene matches: 18. The V gene's germline CDR1 is SGHTA and CDR2 FQGNSA. Clones were read by immunoSEQ multiplex PCR, and TCRdb kept only the in-frame ones, dropping some. The table lists 300,000 to 500,000 clones, around 87% of them singletons. This receptor was taken from a young woman with acute COVID-19. The rearrangement uses TRBV7-2 and TRBJ2-1, with 9 nucleotides matching TRBD2. The sequencing input was PBMCs or T cells enriched from blood (not recorded which). For the CDR3, the DNA is TGTGCCAGCAGCACCCCCGGGACTAGCTTCCCTCAGGGGGAGCAGTTCTTC. As protein: CASSTPGTSFPQGEQFF.